This TCR beta chain was captured by sequencing in a study of T cells in localized non-small cell lung cancer. A word on this clone: Its cognate antigen is unknown.

In germline, CDR1 is LNHDA, CDR2 SQIVND (reference sequence). This CDR3 has 12 amino acids. V lost 5 bases, J lost 4 bases, and 8 bases lay in between. Profiling relied on immunoSEQ multiplex PCR, and the TCRdb table lists in-frame clones only, not all of them. The sample contains 45,000 to 65,000 clones, less than 85% of which appear only once. Study-level findings and limits: A median about 54 of the top 100 tumor clones appeared in adjacent lung. Clonality of T cells reached its maximum in uninvolved adjacent lung, surpassing tumor.

The V and J genes are TRBV19 and TRBJ2-5; D is unresolved. The source is a woman between 40 and 69 years old with stage II lung adenocarcinoma. The material sequenced was PBMCs, taken before any cancer treatment. The CDR3 reads CASSLRGETQYF. The DNA for the CDR3 is TGTGCCAGTAGTCTCCGCGGAGAGACCCAGTACTTC.